This T cell receptor (beta chain) is from a study of identical twins. Study-wide results and limits: Cord blood beta clonotypes present at high abundance carried fewer insertions; no such pattern appeared in memory repertoires.

This clonotype has more than one count but fewer than ten. Antigen specificity is unknown. TCRdb redid the calling of the 5' RACE reads with MiXCR, one entry per CDR3 protein. The profile covers more than 600,000 distinct CDR3 sequences, with around a sixth appearing a single time and around 13% taken by the ten largest. With V trimmed by 4 bases and J by 7 bases, 3 bases remained unmatched. CDR3 length: 15 amino acids. Per the germline V gene, CDR1 is ENHRY and CDR2 is SYGVKD. Separately, the same data were catalogued under a study of T cells expressing NK-cell markers. That paper adds: Sorted CD3+CD56+NKG2C+, CD3+CD56+NKG2C- and CD3+CD56-NKG2C+ T cells provided the TCR beta repertoires. These clonotypes, the leaders elsewhere, also led the CD3+CD56-NKG2C+ fraction in a handful of donors.

The clonotype originates from a woman in her late teens or twenties in good health. The specimen sequenced was PBMCs. The J gene is TRBJ2-1, the V gene TRBV10-3; 14 positions agree with TRBD2. CDR3: CAISVGTSGRNEQFF. The CDR3, as DNA: TGTGCCATCAGTGTTGGGACTAGCGGGAGAAATGAGCAGTTCTTC.